This entry lists 10 T cell receptor beta chains sequenced from one sample in a study of blood T cell repertoires in COVID-19. TCRdb keeps only in-frame clones here, not all; method: immunoSEQ multiplex PCR. The repertoire holds about 64,000 clones, with 70% to 90% as singletons. Specimen: peripheral blood. Every receptor here comes from a man aged 50 or older with active COVID-19.

The V call is TRBV10-2, the J call TRBJ2-1; TRBD1 aligns across 8 bases. The junction had 10 bases not matched to a gene; V was cut back by 3 bases and J by 6 bases. The germline CDR1 and CDR2 sequences are WSHSY and SAAADI. This CDR3 contains 16 residues. The CDR3 DNA sequence: TGCGCCAGCAGTGACCCTGGACAGGGCCGGGGCAATGAGCAGTTCTTC. Amino acid sequence: CASSDPGQGRGNEQFF.

The chain has TRBV4-1 and TRBJ1-1, with a weak D call TRBD1 (6 bases). The length of the CDR3 is 15 residues. Trimming left V 0 bases short and J 2 bases short, with 10 bases between. Per the germline V gene, CDR1 is MGHRA and CDR2 is YSYEKL. DNA for the CDR3: TGCGCCAGCAGCCAAGACGGGGGGCTCAACACTGAAGCTTTCTTT. Protein sequence: CASSQDGGLNTEAFF.

The chain uses TRBV4-2 and TRBJ2-2; 7 bases fit TRBD1. The CDR3 runs 17 residues. Germline CDR1 is LGHNA and CDR2 is YNFKEQ. Trimming removed 0 bases from V and 7 bases from J; junction bases left unmatched: 11. The CDR3 protein is CASSQEAVQGDGGELFF. In DNA form, the CDR3 reads TGTGCCAGCAGCCAAGAGGCAGTCCAGGGGGACGGCGGGGAGCTGTTTTTT.

The chain carries TRBV10-2 and TRBJ2-2; TRBD2 aligns across 7 bases. The CDR3 is 15 amino acids. Germline values: CDR1 WSHSY, CDR2 SAAADI. Losses at the gene ends were 4 bases for V and 0 bases for J; bases not matched to a gene: 2. The chain's CDR3 is CASSATSPNTGELFF. As DNA, the CDR3 is TGCGCCAGCAGTGCGACTAGCCCGAACACCGGGGAGCTGTTTTTT.

This clone was counted a few times. The chain links TRBV7-8 to TRBJ2-2, with D maybe TRBD1 (5 bases). The CDR3 consists of 16 residues. The germline V gene encodes CDR1 SGHVS and CDR2 FQNEAQ. Trimming took 0 bases from V and 3 from J, leaving 11 bases between them. The CDR3 DNA follows: TGTGCCAGCAGCTTAGCGAATGTAGGGGACACCGGGGAGCTGTTTTTT. It codes for CASSLANVGDTGELFF.

This chain uses TRBV15 with TRBJ2-3; 9 bases are shared with TRBD2. The CDR3 runs 14 residues. CDR1 is LNHNV and CDR2 is YYDKDF in the germline V gene (reference sequence). The V and J ends lost 7 bases and 6 bases, in that order; junction bases with no gene match: 8. The CDR3 sequence is CATMGVAGVDTQYF. In nucleotides, the CDR3 is TGTGCCACCATGGGAGTAGCGGGGGTGGATACGCAGTATTTT.

The V call is TRBV14, the J call TRBJ2-6; tentative D call: TRBD1 (6 bases). V lost 4 bases, J lost 2 bases, and 15 bases lay in between. Germline lookup yields CDR1 SGHDN and CDR2 FVKESK. The CDR3 contains 17 residues. This CDR3 is CASSLLTGRPGANVLTF. The CDR3 DNA reads TGTGCCAGCAGCCTATTGACAGGACGCCCTGGGGCCAACGTCCTGACTTTC.

The J gene is TRBJ2-3, the V gene TRBV5-4; weak D call: TRBD1 (5 bases). This CDR3 has 15 residues. CDR1 is SGHNT, CDR2 YYREEE, per germline (reference sequence). The germline V and J ends were trimmed by 0 bases and 2 bases, with 10 bases remaining between them. CDR3 amino acids: CASSLEGFPTDTQYF. The CDR3 coding sequence is TGTGCCAGCAGCTTGGAGGGGTTCCCCACAGATACGCAGTATTTT. Full variable domain (rest looked up from reference TRBV5-4 and TRBJ2-3): ETGVTQSPTHLIKTRGQQVTLRCSSQSGHNTVSWYQQALGQGPQFIFQYYREEENGRGNFPPRFSGLQFPNYSSELNVNALELDDSALYLCASSLEGFPTDTQYFGPGTRLTVL.

The rearrangement links TRBV19 to TRBJ2-1, with 15 bases matching TRBD2. V was pared by 4 bases and J by 7 bases, with 5 bases of the junction left unmatched. The CDR3 covers 16 residues. Germline V gene data show CDR1 as LNHDA and CDR2 as SQIVND (reference sequence). As DNA, the CDR3 is TGTGCCAGTAGTAGCCGGACTAGCGGGAGGGAAAATGAGCAGTTCTTC. This gives the protein CASSSRTSGRENEQFF.

J is TRBJ2-5 and V is TRBV7-2; 10 bases fit TRBD2. This CDR3 is built from 17 residues. V shed 1 base, J shed 4 bases, and the junction held 9 bases outside the gene matches. Germline lookup yields CDR1 SGHTA and CDR2 FQGNSA. CDR3 nucleotide sequence: TGTGCCAGCAGCTTAGTGTGGCGGGAGCGGGGGGGAGAGACCCAGTACTTC. Residues: CASSLVWRERGGETQYF.